Below, 4 T cell receptor beta chains from the same sample are listed, as sequenced in a study of PD-1 blockade in classical Hodgkin lymphoma. Time point reported: newly diagnosed, previously untreated cHL patient sample. TCRdb's table, derived via immunoSEQ multiplex PCR, lists solely in-frame clones and lacks some. The data show over 25,000 clones, with 85% to 95% seen just once and 2% to 2.5% held by the top ten. Sequencing was done on a sample of peripheral blood mononuclear cells (PBMCs). Every receptor here comes from a human donor with classical Hodgkin lymphoma.

The V call is TRBV5-6, the J call TRBJ1-4, with a tentative D call TRBD1 (5 bases). Between the trimmed V and J ends, which lost 5 bases and 7 bases, there was a span of 18 bases. The CDR3 covers 15 residues. Per the germline V gene, CDR1 is SGHDT and CDR2 is YYEEEE. The CDR3 DNA follows: TGTGCCAGCAGTTCTCTACAGGCCGGGGGTGAAAAACTGTTTTTT. Translation gives CASSSLQAGGEKLFF. Using reference TRBV5-6 and TRBJ1-4 for the parts outside the CDR3, the full variable domain is DAGVTQSPTHLIKTRGQQVTLRCSPKSGHDTVSWYQQALGQGPQFIFQYYEEEERQRGNFPDRFSGHQFPNYSSELNVNALLLGDSALYLCASSSLQAGGEKLFFGSGTQLSVL.

The genes are TRBV27 and TRBJ2-7; 11 positions agree with TRBD1. V gave up 5 bases and J gave up 4 bases; unmatched junction bases: 7. Germline-derived CDR1 and CDR2 are MNHEY and SMNVEV (reference sequence). The CDR3 is 15 amino acids. This CDR3 is CASSILGTGGYEQYF. DNA for the CDR3: TGTGCCAGCAGTATCCTCGGGACAGGGGGTTACGAGCAGTACTTC.

The chain combines TRBV4-1 with TRBJ1-5, with unresolved D. The CDR3 consists of 16 residues. V lost 4 bases and J 4 bases, leaving 17 bases between the germline ends. CDR1 is MGHRA and CDR2 is YSYEKL in the germline V gene. This CDR3 reads CASSPLDGANNQPQHF. The CDR3 DNA follows: TGCGCCAGCAGCCCCTTGGACGGAGCCAATAATCAGCCCCAGCATTTT.

The V call is TRBV18, the J call TRBJ2-3; D unclear. Trimming left V 2 bases short and J 1 base short, with 4 bases between. CDR1 and CDR2 from the germline V gene are KGHSH and LQKENI. The CDR3 sequence is 13 residues long. The CDR3 here is CASSPEGTDTQYF. Here the CDR3 DNA reads TGTGCCAGCTCACCAGAAGGCACAGATACGCAGTATTTT.